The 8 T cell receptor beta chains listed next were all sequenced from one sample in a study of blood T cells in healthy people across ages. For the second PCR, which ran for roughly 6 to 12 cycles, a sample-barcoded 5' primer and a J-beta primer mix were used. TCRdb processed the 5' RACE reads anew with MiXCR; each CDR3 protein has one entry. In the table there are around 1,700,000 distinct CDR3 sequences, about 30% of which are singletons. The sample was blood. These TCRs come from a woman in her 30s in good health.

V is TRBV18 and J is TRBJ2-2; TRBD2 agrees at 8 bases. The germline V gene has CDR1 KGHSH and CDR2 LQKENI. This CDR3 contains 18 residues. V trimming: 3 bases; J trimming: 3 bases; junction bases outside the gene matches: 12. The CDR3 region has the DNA TGTGCCAGCTCACCTACGAGCAACAGCGGGAGTTACACCGGGGAGCTGTTTTTT. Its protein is CASSPTSNSGSYTGELFF.

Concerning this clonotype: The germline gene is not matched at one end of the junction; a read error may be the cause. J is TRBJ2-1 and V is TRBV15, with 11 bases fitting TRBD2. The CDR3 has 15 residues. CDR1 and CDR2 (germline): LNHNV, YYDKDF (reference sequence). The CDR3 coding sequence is TGTGTCACCAGCGGGGGGACTAGCGGTTACAATGAGCAGTTCTTC. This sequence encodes CVTSGGTSGYNEQFF. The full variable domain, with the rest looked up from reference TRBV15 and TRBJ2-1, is DAMVIQNPRYQVTQFGKPVTLSCSQTLNHNVMYWYQQKSSQAPKLLFHYYDKDFNNEADTPDNFQSRRPNTSFCFLDIRSPGLGDTAMYLCVTSGGTSGYNEQFFGPGTRLTVL.

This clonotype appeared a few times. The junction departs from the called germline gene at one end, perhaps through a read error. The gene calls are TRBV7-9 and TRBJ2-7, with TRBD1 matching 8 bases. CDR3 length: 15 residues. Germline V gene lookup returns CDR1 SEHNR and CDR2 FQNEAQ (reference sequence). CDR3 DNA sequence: TGTGCCAGCAGCTTATCCAGGACAGGGACCTACGTGCAGTACTTC. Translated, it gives CASSLSRTGTYVQYF.

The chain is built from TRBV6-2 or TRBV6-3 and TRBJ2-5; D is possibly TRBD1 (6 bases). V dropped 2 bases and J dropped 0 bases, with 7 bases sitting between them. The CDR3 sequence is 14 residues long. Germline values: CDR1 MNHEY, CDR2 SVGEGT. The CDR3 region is CASSYPGDQETQYF. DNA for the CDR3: TGTGCCAGCAGTTACCCAGGGGACCAAGAGACCCAGTACTTC.

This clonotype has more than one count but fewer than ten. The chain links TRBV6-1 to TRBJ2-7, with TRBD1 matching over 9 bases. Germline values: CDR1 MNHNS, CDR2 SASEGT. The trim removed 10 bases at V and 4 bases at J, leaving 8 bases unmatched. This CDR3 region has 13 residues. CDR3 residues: CATHRDRAYEQYF. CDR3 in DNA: TGTGCCACCCACCGGGACAGGGCTTACGAGCAGTACTTC.

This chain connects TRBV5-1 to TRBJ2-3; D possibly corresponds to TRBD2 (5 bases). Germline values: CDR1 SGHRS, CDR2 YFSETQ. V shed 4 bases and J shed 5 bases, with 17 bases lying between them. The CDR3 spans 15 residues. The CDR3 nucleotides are TGCGCCAGCAGCCCCGAGGGCCCCGGTGGAGATACGCAGTATTTT. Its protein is CASSPEGPGGDTQYF.

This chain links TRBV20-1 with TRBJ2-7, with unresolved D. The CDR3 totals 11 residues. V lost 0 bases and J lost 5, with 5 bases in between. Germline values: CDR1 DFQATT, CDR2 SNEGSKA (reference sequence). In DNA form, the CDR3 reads TGCAGTGCTAGAGATCACCACGAGCAGTACTTC. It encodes CSARDHHEQYF.

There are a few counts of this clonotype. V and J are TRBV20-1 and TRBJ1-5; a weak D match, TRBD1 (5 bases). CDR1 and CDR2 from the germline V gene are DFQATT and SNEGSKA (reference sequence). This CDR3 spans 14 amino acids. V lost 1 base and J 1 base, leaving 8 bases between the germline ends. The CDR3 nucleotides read TGCAGTGCTAGAGGGGGGATCAGCAATCAGCCCCAGCATTTT. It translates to CSARGGISNQPQHF.